These 21 T cell receptor beta chains came from one sample sequenced in a study of cytomegalovirus exposure and HLA in healthy donors. This PCR relied on a set of 60 Vbeta primers and 13 Jbeta primers. Using immunoSEQ multiplex PCR, the repertoire was profiled, and TCRdb retains in-frame clones only, with some absent. Of 40,000 to 55,000 clones in the sample, under 70% were seen once. The source material was PBMCs. The receptor set was obtained from a man aged 60 to 75 in good health and CMV-seropositive.

This sequence joins TRBV7-2 and TRBJ2-1, with TRBD2 as a possible D gene (5 bases). The germline V gene encodes CDR1 SGHTA and CDR2 FQGNSA. The CDR3 runs to 15 residues. Deletions cut 5 bases from V and 0 bases from J, with 11 bases between. This chain's CDR3 is CASSPVANSYNEQFF. In nucleotides, the CDR3 is TGTGCCAGCAGCCCAGTAGCGAACTCCTACAATGAGCAGTTCTTC.

This clone was seen only a few times. J is TRBJ2-7 and V is TRBV11-2; 7 bases align to TRBD2. CDR3 length: 14 residues. The V gene's germline CDR1 is SGHAT and CDR2 FQNNGV. V was pared by 5 bases and J by 3 bases, with 7 bases of the junction left unmatched. CDR3 amino acids: CASSPGLADYEQYF. CDR3 bases: TGTGCCAGCAGCCCGGGGCTAGCGGACTACGAGCAGTACTTC.

The V gene is TRBV7-2, the J gene TRBJ2-6; the D gene is possibly TRBD2 (5 bases). V lost 5 bases to trimming and J lost 3 bases, with 11 bases between them. Germline CDR1 and CDR2: SGHTA and FQGNSA. This CDR3 is 15 amino acids long. Here the CDR3 reads CASSPFGGGANVLTF. The DNA for the CDR3 is TGTGCCAGCAGCCCTTTCGGAGGTGGGGCCAACGTCCTGACTTTC.

The count of this clone is one. The genes are TRBV27 and TRBJ2-7; 7 bases match TRBD2. Germline CDR1 is MNHEY and CDR2 is SMNVEV (reference sequence). This CDR3 spans 15 amino acids. Trimming took 3 bases from V and 4 from J; bases not matched to a gene: 9. The CDR3 region has the DNA TGTGCCAGCAGTTTCGGAAGCGGGGTCGGTTACGAGCAGTACTTC. It encodes CASSFGSGVGYEQYF.

The genes are TRBV29-1 and TRBJ2-3, with 7 bases fitting TRBD2. V lost 3 bases and J lost 2; bases outside the gene matches: 2. This CDR3 is built from 13 residues. CDR1 and CDR2 from the germline V gene are SQVTM and ANQGSEA. The chain's CDR3 is CSVETSPTDTQYF. In DNA form, the CDR3 reads TGCAGCGTTGAGACTAGCCCCACAGATACGCAGTATTTT.

The rearrangement uses TRBV6-1 and TRBJ2-1, with D maybe TRBD2 (5 bases). This CDR3 has 12 residues. In germline, CDR1 is MNHNS, CDR2 SASEGT. V shed 3 bases and J shed 7 bases, with 7 bases lying between them. CDR3: CASSEEENEQFF. CDR3 DNA: TGTGCCAGCAGTGAGGAGGAAAATGAGCAGTTCTTC.

This clone occurred a few times. V gene TRBV13 combines with J gene TRBJ2-2, with 7 bases lining up with TRBD1. The CDR3 is 14 residues long. V lost 5 bases and J lost 3; bases outside the gene matches: 3. Germline V gene sequence: CDR1 PRHDT, CDR2 FYEKMQ (reference sequence). This chain's CDR3 is CASSVTGYTGELFF. The CDR3 nucleotides are TGTGCCAGCAGCGTGACAGGGTACACCGGGGAGCTGTTTTTT.

The count of this clone is one. The chain is built from TRBV29-1 and TRBJ2-2, with 7 bases fitting TRBD2. The germline V gene has CDR1 SQVTM and CDR2 ANQGSEA. The CDR3 has 14 residues. With 5 bases clipped from V and 6 bases from J, the junction kept 9 bases outside the gene matches. The CDR3 region is CSVWEGVVPGELFF. The DNA of the CDR3 is TGCAGCGTTTGGGAGGGAGTAGTGCCCGGGGAGCTGTTTTTT.

The V call is TRBV30, the J call TRBJ1-1, with D possibly being TRBD1 (5 bases). The CDR3 extends over 13 amino acids. Germline V gene lookup returns CDR1 GTSNPN and CDR2 SVGIG (reference sequence). Trimming took off 6 bases at V and 4 bases at J, with 15 bases between the two ends. Written as DNA, the CDR3 is TGTGCCTGCCGGTGGAGGGGAAGCACTGAAGCTTTCTTT. This translates into CACRWRGSTEAFF.

This clone was counted a single time. The J gene is TRBJ2-3, the V gene TRBV10-1, with TRBD2 matching 8 bases. The CDR3 is made up of 16 amino acids. The junction had 10 bases not matched to a gene; V was cut back by 4 bases and J by 4 bases. The V gene's germline CDR1 is WNHNN and CDR2 SYGVQD (reference sequence). CDR3 sequence reads: CASSGGRAGGPDTQYF. DNA of the CDR3: TGCGCCAGCAGTGGGGGTCGCGCGGGAGGCCCAGATACGCAGTATTTT.

The chain joins TRBV28 to TRBJ2-7, with D unclear. The CDR3 spans 14 residues. The V and J ends lost 5 bases and 6 bases respectively, with 17 bases between them. The germline V gene has CDR1 MDHEN and CDR2 SYDVKM. CDR3 residues: CASSSHRDVGEQYF. The CDR3 DNA reads as TGTGCCAGCAGTAGTCACAGAGACGTGGGCGAGCAGTACTTC. The whole variable domain, filled in from reference TRBV28 and TRBJ2-7, reads DVKVTQSSRYLVKRTGEKVFLECVQDMDHENMFWYRQDPGLGLRLIYFSYDVKMKEKGDIPEGYSVSREKKERFSLILESASTNQTSMYLCASSSHRDVGEQYFGPGTRLTVT.

The chain employs TRBV7-3 and TRBJ2-2; D gene unclear. Trimming stripped 2 bases from V and 7 bases from J, with 14 bases between. The CDR3 is 15 residues long. The germline gives CDR1 SGHTA, CDR2 FQGTGA. The CDR3 DNA sequence: TGTGCCAGCAGCTTATCGAGTAGAGGTAGCGGGGAGCTGTTTTTT. Encoded protein: CASSLSSRGSGELFF. The variable domain in full, with the rest retrieved from reference TRBV7-3 and TRBJ2-2, is GAGVSQTPSNKVTEKGKYVELRCDPISGHTALYWYRQSLGQGPEFLIYFQGTGAADDSGLPNDRFFAVRPEGSVSTLKIQRTERGDSAVYLCASSLSSRGSGELFFGEGSRLTVL.

For the CDR3, the DNA is TGCGCCAGCAGCCTGGGACTCCCGAGCACAGATACGCAGTATTTT. It yields the protein CASSLGLPSTDTQYF. This chain links TRBV5-1 with TRBJ2-3; maybe TRBD2 (6 bases). The length of the CDR3 is 15 residues. The ends were cut back, 4 bases at V and 0 bases at J, with 12 bases in the middle. CDR1 and CDR2 from the germline V gene are SGHRS and YFSETQ. The variable domain in full, with the rest retrieved from reference TRBV5-1 and TRBJ2-3, is KAGVTQTPRYLIKTRGQQVTLSCSPISGHRSVSWYQQTPGQGLQFLFEYFSETQRNKGNFPGRFSGRQFSNSRSEMNVSTLELGDSALYLCASSLGLPSTDTQYFGPGTRLTVL.

The chain joins TRBV29-1 to TRBJ2-3, with 8 positions matching TRBD2. The CDR3 totals 15 residues. The germline V gene has CDR1 SQVTM and CDR2 ANQGSEA. V gave up 5 bases and J gave up 2 bases; unmatched junction bases: 9. CDR3 nucleotides: TGCAGCGTTACCTATAGCGGGATCAACACAGATACGCAGTATTTT. It encodes CSVTYSGINTDTQYF.

The chain links TRBV5-4 to TRBJ2-7; the match to TRBD1 covers 7 bases. Trimming took 5 bases from V and 3 from J; bases not matched to a gene: 8. Germline V gene sequence: CDR1 SGHNT, CDR2 YYREEE (reference sequence). The CDR3 extends over 14 amino acids. This chain's CDR3 is CASSTGTAGYEQYF. In DNA, the CDR3 is TGTGCCAGCAGTACCGGGACAGCCGGCTACGAGCAGTACTTC.

The gene calls are TRBV10-3 and TRBJ1-2, with TRBD1 identical over 7 bases. The CDR3 spans 15 residues. From germline, CDR1 is ENHRY and CDR2 SYGVKD. J lost 2 bases, V lost 4 bases, and 7 bases had no gene match. CDR3 DNA: TGTGCCATCAGTGTCAGGCAGGGGGGAAACTATGGCTACACCTTC. Residues: CAISVRQGGNYGYTF.

V is TRBV15 and J is TRBJ2-1; 8 bases align to TRBD2. J lost 5 bases, V lost 10 bases, and 37 bases had no gene match. Germline V gives CDR1 LNHNV, CDR2 YYDKDF (reference sequence). The CDR3 has 23 amino acids. The CDR3 region is CAITSRVFYTGGPSPAVNNEQFF. The CDR3, as DNA: TGTGCCATCACTTCCAGGGTTTTTTATACGGGAGGGCCCTCGCCGGCGGTGAACAATGAGCAGTTCTTC.

The chain links TRBV4-2 to TRBJ1-5, with 8 bases identical to TRBD1. The V and J ends lost 0 bases and 7 bases, in that order; junction bases with no gene match: 5. The germline CDR1 and CDR2 sequences are LGHNA and YNFKEQ. The CDR3 length is 15 residues. The CDR3 DNA sequence: TGTGCCAGCAGCCAAGATTCAGGGGGCGGACAGCCCCAGCATTTT. This translates into CASSQDSGGGQPQHF.

The J gene is TRBJ2-3, the V gene TRBV7-9; 9 positions match TRBD2. This CDR3 is 17 amino acids long. The ends lost 2 bases at V and 1 base at J; junction bases unmatched: 7. Germline V gives CDR1 SEHNR, CDR2 FQNEAQ (reference sequence). The CDR3: CASSLTWGLAGTDTQYF. The DNA for the CDR3 is TGTGCCAGCAGCTTAACCTGGGGACTAGCTGGCACAGATACGCAGTATTTT.

The count of this clone is one. The chain recombines TRBV18 with TRBJ1-2, with D unresolved. This CDR3 is built from 12 residues. V was clipped by 5 bases and J by 4 bases, with 8 bases between them. The germline CDR1 and CDR2 sequences are KGHSH and LQKENI. The CDR3 DNA reads TGTGCCAGCTCAACAGATAGCTATGGCTACACCTTC. Translating it yields CASSTDSYGYTF.

V gene TRBV6-5 combines with J gene TRBJ1-5; 9 positions agree with TRBD1. J was trimmed by 3 bases and V by 6 bases; bases with no gene match: 6. Looked up from germline, CDR1 is MNHEY and CDR2 is SVGAGI. The CDR3 covers 15 residues. The CDR3 reads CASSRGQGFNQPQHF. As DNA, the CDR3 is TGTGCCAGCAGCCGAGGACAGGGGTTCAATCAGCCCCAGCATTTT.